This T cell receptor (beta chain) was captured by sequencing in a study of beta chain features in type 1 diabetes. Findings and caveats of the study: Shorter TCRB CDR3s, moderately but significantly so, were found in Type 1 diabetes patients in all four CD4+ subsets. Possible PCR preference for shorter templates applied equally to patients and controls.

Trimming took off 3 bases at V and 5 bases at J, with 13 bases between the two ends. The CDR3 runs to 14 residues. The germline V gene has CDR1 SGHTA and CDR2 FQGNSA. The single heparinised draw taken from each donor contained approximately 120 mL of blood on average. Cells sorted by CD45RO/CCR7/CD25/CD127/CD95/CD27 comprised CD4+ naive, central memory, regulatory and stem cell-like memory cells. This clone was counted a few times. Antigen unknown. The sequenced template was cDNA made from the entire isolated RNA. Only in-frame clones appear in the TCRdb table, and some are missing; sequencing was by immunoSEQ multiplex PCR. The data hold about 930,000 clones, with roughly a sixth observed a single time.

Material: naive CD4+ T cells from blood. J is TRBJ2-5 and V is TRBV7-2, with D tentatively TRBD1 (5 bases). The TCR sequence derives from a woman between 18 and 29 years old in good health. In DNA form, the CDR3 reads TGTGCCAGCAGCTTCCAGGGTGGGTGGGAGACCCAGTACTTC. Amino acids: CASSFQGGWETQYF. The full variable domain, completed using reference TRBV7-2 and TRBJ2-5, is GAGVSQSPSNKVTEKGKDVELRCDPISGHTALYWYRQSLGQGLEFLIYFQGNSAPDKSGLPSDRFSAERTGGSVSTLTIQRTQQEDSAVYLCASSFQGGWETQYFGPGTRLLVL.